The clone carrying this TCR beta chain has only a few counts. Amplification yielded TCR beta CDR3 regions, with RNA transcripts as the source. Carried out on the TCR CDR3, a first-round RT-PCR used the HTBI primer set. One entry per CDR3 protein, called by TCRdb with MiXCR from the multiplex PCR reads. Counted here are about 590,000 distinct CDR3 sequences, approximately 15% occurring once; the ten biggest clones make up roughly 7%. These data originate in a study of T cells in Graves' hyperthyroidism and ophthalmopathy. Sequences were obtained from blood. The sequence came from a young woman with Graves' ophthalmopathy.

The chain's CDR3 is CASSLRQPNYGYTF. CDR3 DNA sequence: TGTGCCAGCAGTTTGCGGCAGCCTAACTATGGCTACACCTTC. The genes are TRBV27 and TRBJ1-2; D gene uncertain. Trimming shortened V by 3 bases and J by 0 bases, and 8 bases separated the two germline ends. CDR1 and CDR2 (germline): MNHEY, SMNVEV (reference sequence). This CDR3 comprises 14 residues.